These 32 T cell receptor beta chains share one sample of origin, sequenced in a study of T cells after yellow fever vaccination. One entry per CDR3 protein results from TCRdb running MiXCR on the 5' RACE reads. This table has about 210,000 distinct CDR3 sequences, approximately 3.3% appearing once. This specimen was CD4+ T cells sorted from PBMCs, taken 10 days after the yellow fever booster vaccination. Source of these receptors: a man aged 18 to 35 who received the YFV17D yellow fever vaccine.

The chain is built from TRBV30 and TRBJ1-1; D may be TRBD1 (6 bases). This CDR3 contains 14 residues. V lost 1 base and J lost 2, with 11 bases in between. CDR1 and CDR2 (germline): GTSNPN, SVGIG (reference sequence). CDR3 region: CAWSGLRGNTEAFF. CDR3 DNA sequence: TGTGCCTGGAGTGGGCTCAGGGGAAACACTGAAGCTTTCTTT.

The chain carries TRBV5-4 and TRBJ1-6; D is possibly TRBD1 (5 bases). The CDR3 contains 15 residues. Trimming removed 4 bases from V and 9 bases from J, with 17 bases in between. The germline gives CDR1 SGHNT, CDR2 YYREEE (reference sequence). This CDR3 reads CASSIGTGDISPLHF. The CDR3 DNA is TGTGCCAGCAGCATCGGGACCGGGGATATTTCACCCCTCCACTTT.

Many counts were recorded for this clonotype. The chain carries TRBV7-3 and TRBJ2-2; 8 bases match TRBD1. The V gene end was trimmed by 6 bases and the J gene end by 6 bases; junction bases not matched to a gene: 12. Germline V gene data show CDR1 as SGHTA and CDR2 as FQGTGA. The CDR3 covers 16 residues. The CDR3 bases are TGTGCCAGCAGTCTAATGACAGGGGAGCTTGCCGGGGAGCTGTTTTTT. As protein: CASSLMTGELAGELFF.

At least ten counts were recorded for this clonotype. The V gene is TRBV19, the J gene TRBJ2-2, with 10 bases identical to TRBD2. The CDR3 is 16 amino acids. Trimming at V came to 5 bases and at J to 4 bases, leaving 7 bases not matched to a gene. Germline CDR1 LNHDA, CDR2 SQIVND (reference sequence). The CDR3: CASSPLAGDITGELFF. The CDR3 DNA follows: TGTGCCAGTAGTCCCCTAGCGGGGGATATCACCGGGGAGCTGTTTTTT.

The sample holds a few counts of this clonotype. The chain links TRBV11-3 to TRBJ2-3, with TRBD2 identical over 13 bases. This CDR3 comprises 15 residues. Looked up from germline, CDR1 is SGHNT and CDR2 is YENEEA. After removal of 4 bases from V and 4 bases from J, the junction contained 2 bases not matched to a gene. CDR3 in DNA: TGTGCCAGCAGCTCACTAGCGGGGGGGCCAGATACGCAGTATTTT. This translates into CASSSLAGGPDTQYF.

This clonotype was detected only a few times. The V and J genes are TRBV28 and TRBJ1-5; D is undetermined. Trimming removed 5 bases at V and 3 bases at J, with 2 bases between. This CDR3 has 11 residues. Looked up from germline, CDR1 is MDHEN and CDR2 is SYDVKM. CDR3 coding DNA: TGTGCCAGCAGTCACAATCAGCCCCAGCATTTT. Its translation: CASSHNQPQHF.

This clonotype was recorded a few times. The CDR3 DNA reads as TGCAGTGCTAGTAGGCAGGGGGCAAACGAGCAGTACGTC. It yields the protein CSASRQGANEQYV. The V call is TRBV20-1, the J call TRBJ2-7; TRBD1 agrees at 8 bases. The CDR3 covers 13 residues. The V gene's germline CDR1 is DFQATT and CDR2 SNEGSKA (reference sequence). After removal of 3 bases from V and 5 bases from J, the junction contained 6 bases not matched to a gene.

This clonotype was counted many times. The CDR3 sequence is CASSLLQGGKNEQFF. CDR3 DNA sequence: TGTGCCAGCAGCTTATTACAGGGGGGGAAGAATGAGCAGTTCTTC. The chain couples TRBV7-9 to TRBJ2-1, with D tentatively TRBD1 (8 bases). The CDR3 consists of 15 residues. Trimming removed 2 bases from V and 7 bases from J, with 15 bases in between. Germline CDR1 reads SEHNR; CDR2 reads FQNEAQ (reference sequence).

This clonotype was seen at least ten times. V gene TRBV9 combines with J gene TRBJ2-7; the D gene could be TRBD1 or TRBD2 (5 bases each). In germline, CDR1 is SGDLS, CDR2 YYNGEE. The ends were cut back, 2 bases at V and 2 bases at J, with 14 bases in the middle. This CDR3 contains 15 residues. The CDR3 DNA reads TGTGCCAGCAGCGTCGGTGTAGAGGGGACCTACGAGCAGTACTTC. It yields the protein CASSVGVEGTYEQYF.

The chain recombines TRBV7-2 with TRBJ1-2; 8 bases align to TRBD1. The V and J ends lost 1 base and 2 bases, in that order; junction bases with no gene match: 3. Germline V gene lookup returns CDR1 SGHTA and CDR2 FQGNSA. This CDR3 has 15 amino acids. CDR3: CASSLGTGRNYGYTF. CDR3 nucleotides: TGTGCCAGCAGCTTAGGGACAGGGAGGAACTATGGCTACACCTTC.

This clonotype was seen more than once but under ten times. The chain combines TRBV6-5 with TRBJ1-4; no firm D call. The germline CDR1 and CDR2 sequences are MNHEY and SVGAGI. The CDR3 totals 13 residues. V gave up 6 bases and J gave up 8 bases, with 13 bases separating them. The CDR3, as DNA: TGTGCCAGCAGCCCGTCTGGGTGGGAAAAACTGTTTTTT. It is translated as CASSPSGWEKLFF.

This chain uses TRBV6-5 with TRBJ2-1; no firm D call. V lost 7 bases, J lost 7 bases, and 14 bases lay in between. Germline loops: CDR1 MNHEY, CDR2 SVGAGI. CDR3 size: 13 residues. The CDR3 DNA reads TGTGCCAGCAATGGGCTTAACCGTAATGAGCAGTTCTTC. Its protein product is CASNGLNRNEQFF.

This clonotype was observed many times. The V call is TRBV20-1, the J call TRBJ1-1, with 8 bases matching TRBD1. This CDR3 comprises 13 residues. After removal of 4 bases from V and 6 bases from J, the junction contained 7 bases not matched to a gene. The germline V gene encodes CDR1 DFQATT and CDR2 SNEGSKA (reference sequence). The CDR3 reads CSATQGARSEAFF. The CDR3 nucleotides are TGCAGTGCTACGCAGGGGGCGCGTTCTGAAGCTTTCTTT.

The table lists this clonotype with many counts. The chain links TRBV20-1 to TRBJ1-5, with D possibly matching TRBD1 (5 bases). Deletions cut 6 bases from V and 2 bases from J, with 14 bases between. The CDR3 is 14 residues long. Germline V gene sequence: CDR1 DFQATT, CDR2 SNEGSKA (reference sequence). DNA of the CDR3: TGCAGTGCCCTACTAGGAGGGGGCAATCAGCCCCAGCATTTT. Translated: CSALLGGGNQPQHF.

This sequence joins TRBV6-5 and TRBJ1-2; TRBD1 might be the D (6 bases). The CDR3 has 15 amino acids. Trimming removed 0 bases at V and 7 bases at J, with 15 bases between. Germline CDR1 reads MNHEY; CDR2 reads SVGAGI. CDR3 nucleotide sequence: TGTGCCAGCAGTTACTCGACTGGGACATCGGGTGGCTACACCTTC. It translates to CASSYSTGTSGGYTF.

This clonotype appeared many times. This chain joins TRBV2 and TRBJ1-3; D ambiguous. CDR1 and CDR2 from the germline V gene are SNHLY and FYNNEI. The CDR3 runs 15 residues. With 4 bases removed from V and 8 bases from J, the gap between germline ends came to 18 bases. This chain's CDR3 is CASSAPRRREYTIYF. The CDR3 DNA is TGTGCCAGCAGTGCTCCGAGAAGAAGGGAGTACACCATATATTTT.

This chain links TRBV7-2 with TRBJ2-7, with 11 bases fitting TRBD2. V gave up 5 bases and J gave up 3 bases; unmatched junction bases: 6. The CDR3 has 15 amino acids. CDR1 is SGHTA and CDR2 is FQGNSA in the germline V gene. In DNA, the CDR3 is TGTGCCAGCAGCCCAAGACTAGCGGGGTACTACGAGCAGTACTTC. Its protein product is CASSPRLAGYYEQYF.

This clonotype was recorded at least ten times. The chain recombines TRBV11-2 with TRBJ2-7, with D perhaps matching TRBD2 (6 bases). Trimming left V 1 base short and J 0 bases short, with 13 bases between. Germline V gives CDR1 SGHAT, CDR2 FQNNGV. This CDR3 has 16 residues. The CDR3 nucleotides are TGTGCCAGCAGCTTAGGGGAGGACGCATACTCCTACGAGCAGTACTTC. This sequence encodes CASSLGEDAYSYEQYF.

Only a few counts were recorded for this clonotype. This chain connects TRBV7-3 to TRBJ1-1; no clear D. The CDR3 spans 13 residues. Germline V gene sequence: CDR1 SGHTA, CDR2 FQGTGA. V lost 0 bases to trimming and J lost 5 bases, with 7 bases between them. CDR3 bases: TGTGCCAGCAGCTTAACAGCCGCAACTGAAGCTTTCTTT. This codes for CASSLTAATEAFF. The variable domain in full, with the rest retrieved from reference TRBV7-3 and TRBJ1-1, is GAGVSQTPSNKVTEKGKYVELRCDPISGHTALYWYRQSLGQGPEFLIYFQGTGAADDSGLPNDRFFAVRPEGSVSTLKIQRTERGDSAVYLCASSLTAATEAFFGQGTRLTVV.

In its sample, this clonotype was seen many times. V gene TRBV12-3 or TRBV12-4 combines with J gene TRBJ2-3; D unresolved. V was shortened by 3 bases and J by 6 bases, with 7 bases between the two germline ends. The CDR3 runs 12 residues. The CDR3 loop reads CASSFGSDTQYF. The CDR3 nucleotides read TGTGCCAGCAGTTTCGGCTCGGATACGCAGTATTTT.

This clonotype was seen many times. The chain links TRBV7-3 to TRBJ1-5, with D possibly being TRBD1 (5 bases). Germline V gives CDR1 SGHTA, CDR2 FQGTGA. Trimming removed 2 bases from V and 6 bases from J, with 8 bases in between. The CDR3 length is 13 residues. CDR3 residues: CASSLDGAQPQHF. CDR3 coding DNA: TGTGCCAGCAGCTTAGATGGGGCTCAGCCCCAGCATTTT.

This clonotype was seen more than once but under ten times. The chain has TRBV5-1 and TRBJ1-6, with a tentative D call TRBD1 (5 bases). The V gene's germline CDR1 is SGHRS and CDR2 YFSETQ. This CDR3 is 14 amino acids long. V dropped 5 bases and J dropped 7 bases, with 13 bases sitting between them. CDR3 coding DNA: TGCGCCAGCAGGGTAGACAGTCCGAATTCACCCCTCCACTTT. Translated: CASRVDSPNSPLHF.

The gene calls are TRBV5-4 and TRBJ1-4, with TRBD1 matching over 7 bases. The CDR3 is made up of 14 amino acids. Germline loops: CDR1 SGHNT, CDR2 YYREEE (reference sequence). The J segment lost 8 bases and the V segment lost 4 bases, leaving 8 bases of the junction unmatched. The CDR3 here is CASSAGGGEEKLFF. The CDR3 DNA reads as TGTGCCAGCAGCGCCGGAGGGGGCGAAGAAAAACTGTTTTTT.

This clonotype was detected only a few times. The gene calls are TRBV3-1 and TRBJ2-7; 10 nucleotides match TRBD1. The trim removed 4 bases at V and 7 bases at J, leaving 10 bases unmatched. The CDR3 covers 15 residues. Germline lookup yields CDR1 LGHDT and CDR2 YNNKEL (reference sequence). CDR3 sequence reads: CASSRYAGTGAEQYF. For the CDR3, the DNA is TGTGCCAGCAGCCGATACGCCGGGACAGGGGCTGAGCAGTACTTC.

Only a few counts were recorded for this clonotype. V usage is TRBV5-1 and J usage is TRBJ2-7; D perhaps matches TRBD1 (6 bases). The CDR3 is 16 residues long. CDR1 is SGHRS and CDR2 is YFSETQ in the germline V gene. With 4 bases removed from V and 0 bases from J, the gap between germline ends came to 17 bases. In DNA, the CDR3 is TGCGCCAGCAGCCAGGCACCGGGACAAACCTCCTACGAGCAGTACTTC. Protein: CASSQAPGQTSYEQYF.

This clonotype was observed many times. The chain carries TRBV7-2 and TRBJ2-3; 16 positions match TRBD2. Losses at the gene ends were 5 bases for V and 3 bases for J; bases not matched to a gene: 5. CDR1 is SGHTA, CDR2 FQGNSA, per germline. The CDR3 is 17 amino acids. This CDR3 is CASSLGLAGGATDTQYF. For the CDR3, the DNA is TGTGCCAGCAGCCTGGGACTAGCGGGGGGGGCGACAGATACGCAGTATTTT.

The rearrangement joins TRBV5-1 to TRBJ2-1, with D unresolved. Trimming removed 4 bases at V and 1 base at J, with 12 bases between. Germline V gene lookup returns CDR1 SGHRS and CDR2 YFSETQ. The CDR3 runs to 15 residues. The CDR3 DNA is TGCGCCAGCAGCCTCCAGGAAGGGTCCTACAATGAGCAGTTCTTC. Amino acids: CASSLQEGSYNEQFF.

The chain couples TRBV28 to TRBJ2-5; D call uncertain. The germline CDR1 and CDR2 sequences are MDHEN and SYDVKM. The V end was cut by 3 bases, the J end by 9 bases, with 11 bases between. The CDR3 runs 12 residues. The CDR3 region has the DNA TGTGCCAGCAGTTTTGGGCCGGCCGCCCAGTACTTC. As protein: CASSFGPAAQYF.

The table lists this clonotype with many counts. The genes are TRBV7-2 and TRBJ2-2, with D possibly matching TRBD1 (5 bases). In germline, CDR1 is SGHTA, CDR2 FQGNSA. There are 15 residues in the CDR3. Between the trimmed V and J ends, which lost 8 bases and 5 bases, there was a span of 18 bases. This CDR3 is CASPSPGRRTGELFF. In DNA form, the CDR3 reads TGTGCCAGCCCCTCCCCAGGGCGTCGGACCGGGGAGCTGTTTTTT. The whole variable domain, remainder taken from reference TRBV7-2 and TRBJ2-2, is GAGVSQSPSNKVTEKGKDVELRCDPISGHTALYWYRQSLGQGLEFLIYFQGNSAPDKSGLPSDRFSAERTGGSVSTLTIQRTQQEDSAVYLCASPSPGRRTGELFFGEGSRLTVL.

The chain combines TRBV18 with TRBJ2-3; 8 nucleotides line up with TRBD1. V shed 3 bases and J 3 bases; nucleotides not matched to a gene: 8. The CDR3 length is 16 residues. Germline CDR1 reads KGHSH; CDR2 reads LQKENI. The CDR3 protein is CASSPKTGAWTDTQYF. In DNA form, the CDR3 reads TGTGCCAGCTCACCCAAGACAGGGGCCTGGACAGATACGCAGTATTTT.

About this clonotype: A single base separates this from a much larger clone, so it may be a read error. V and J are TRBV7-2 and TRBJ2-3, with D tentatively TRBD2 (6 bases). CDR3 size: 13 residues. The V gene's germline CDR1 is SGHTA and CDR2 FQGNSA. The CDR3 DNA reads TGTGCCAGCAGTCCTACTAGCACAGATCCGCAGTATTTT. It encodes CASSPTSTDPQYF.

The V gene is TRBV2, the J gene TRBJ2-2; a weak D match, TRBD2 (7 bases). From germline, CDR1 is SNHLY and CDR2 FYNNEI. This CDR3 has 15 residues. The germline V and J ends were trimmed by 3 bases and 10 bases, with 18 bases remaining between them. CDR3: CASSENDAGASELFF. As DNA, the CDR3 is TGTGCCAGCAGTGAGAATGATGCGGGGGCTTCGGAGCTGTTTTTT.